This T cell receptor beta chain was sequenced during a study of brain T cells in children with intractable seizures (dated by TCRdb to the early 2020s). Some background on the complete study: A NanoString immunology panel was first used to screen resected brain tissue from about 56 pediatric epilepsy surgery cases for immune gene transcripts. Of the roughly twelve selected surgery cases, pre-surgery blood was also sequenced for eight, so four had brain tissue only. On the study overall, not on this receptor specifically: Because sequencing depth differed between pre- and post-surgery blood, the absence of clones from the pre-surgery sample may reflect undersampling. Viral specificity was inferred only from CDR3 sequence similarity, and patients' HCMV serostatus was unknown.

Spanning cysteine to phenylalanine, the CDR3 consists of 16 amino acids. Kept here is only the CDR3 DNA, which spans 48 bases and is read in frame from base 1. CDR1 and CDR2, per the germline V gene, are SGHTA and FQGTGA. The V end gives up 5 bases and the J end 5 bases, leaving 11 bases in the junction not matched to a gene. A note on this clone: This receptor's antigen is unknown. No much larger clone is present one base from it, and per-base qualities are unavailable.

The immunoSEQ assay was used to generate TCR beta chain sequences from genomic DNA. The study's processing was this. Any CDR3 sequence that did not begin with the conserved framework cysteine at position 104 was removed by hand. To get clonality, the normalized Shannon's Diversity Index was subtracted from one, giving values from 0 (maximal diversity) to 1 (oligoclonal). To check whether a given CDR3 had different frequencies in two samples, for example brain versus blood, chi-squared comparison-of-proportions tests were used. Public clonotypes were found through immuneACCESS searches, while the VDJdb browser was used to judge similarity to known antiviral clonotypes. Entries here come from immuneACCESS through TCRdb and include only in-frame sequences with V and J called. Some clones fail to appear in such tables; in the studies checked, an unresolved V gene covers under half of the shortfall, and the cause of the remainder is unknown. The V and J calls and clone size were taken over from that table, and D and trimming were inferred from the DNA. This sample gives under 400,000 clones in total; about 93% of them show up just once. The top ten clones comprise around 6% of the sample.

Explained via the paper, the time point label denotes: blood from clinic visit 5 months post-surgery; TSC patient then seizure free. Surgery cases with the highest brain T cell transcript signatures were selected for TCR beta chain sequencing of brain tissue and, where available, blood. Before surgery, patients had received at least one anti-epileptic drug. TCR-sequenced patients were children with drug-resistant epilepsy due to tuberous sclerosis complex, focal cortical dysplasia, Rasmussen encephalitis or hemimegalencephaly. Bulk genomic DNA was isolated from unsorted brain tissue and whole blood using the Monarch genomic DNA purification kit.

The receptor was derived from a boy less than two years old with tuberous sclerosis and intractable seizures. This sequence uses TRBV7-3 and TRBJ2-1, with 8 central nucleotides matching TRBD2. The sample was peripheral blood, taken roughly 5 months after surgery. The nucleotides are TGTGCCAGCAGCCTTATAGCGGGACAAAGTCACAATGAGCAGTTCTTC. Its product reads: CASSLIAGQSHNEQFF. Where the CDR3 stops, the reference TRBV7-3 and TRBJ2-1 genes take over; the full variable domain is GAGVSQTPSNKVTEKGKYVELRCDPISGHTALYWYRQSLGQGPEFLIYFQGTGAADDSGLPNDRFFAVRPEGSVSTLKIQRTERGDSAVYLCASSLIAGQSHNEQFFGPGTRLTVL.